This T cell receptor (beta chain) was documented in a study of T cells in Graves' hyperthyroidism and ophthalmopathy. The CDR3 loop spans 15 amino acids. Trimming at V came to 0 bases and at J to 6 bases, leaving 3 bases not matched to a gene. Germline V gene data show CDR1 as SGHTA and CDR2 as FQGNSA. Authors of the study amplified TCR beta CDR3 regions from RNA transcripts. The HTBI primer set drove a first-round RT-PCR of the TCR CDR3. TCRdb reprocessed the multiplex PCR reads with MiXCR, giving one entry per CDR3 protein. In the table there are 540,000 or so distinct CDR3 sequences, 46% of which are singletons.

The sequenced sample was peripheral blood or thyroid tissue (not recorded which). This chain joins TRBV7-2 and TRBJ1-1; 11 bases map to TRBD1. This receptor was identified in an adult woman with Graves' disease, either hyperthyroidism or ophthalmopathy (not recorded which). CDR3 sequence reads: CASSLAGTGGAEAFF. CDR3 DNA sequence: TGTGCCAGCAGCTTAGCGGGGACAGGGGGAGCTGAAGCTTTCTTT. Drawing the rest from reference TRBV7-2 and TRBJ1-1, the complete variable domain is GAGVSQSPSNKVTEKGKDVELRCDPISGHTALYWYRQSLGQGLEFLIYFQGNSAPDKSGLPSDRFSAERTGGSVSTLTIQRTQQEDSAVYLCASSLAGTGGAEAFFGQGTRLTVV.